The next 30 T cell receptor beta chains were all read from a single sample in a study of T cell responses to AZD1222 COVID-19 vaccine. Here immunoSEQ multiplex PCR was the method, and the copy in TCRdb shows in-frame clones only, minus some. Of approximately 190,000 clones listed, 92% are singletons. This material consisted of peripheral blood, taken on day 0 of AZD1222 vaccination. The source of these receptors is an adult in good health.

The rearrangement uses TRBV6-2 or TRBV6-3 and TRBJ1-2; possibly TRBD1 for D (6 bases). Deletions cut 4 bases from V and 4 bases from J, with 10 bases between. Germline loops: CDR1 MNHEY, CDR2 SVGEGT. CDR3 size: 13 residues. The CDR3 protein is CASSWGGVYGYTF. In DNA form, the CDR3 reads TGTGCCAGCAGTTGGGGGGGCGTCTATGGCTACACCTTC.

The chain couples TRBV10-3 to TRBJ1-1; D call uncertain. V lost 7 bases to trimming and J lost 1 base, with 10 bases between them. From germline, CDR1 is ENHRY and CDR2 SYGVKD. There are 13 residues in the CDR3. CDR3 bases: TGTGCCATCAAGGAGAGCGCGAACACTGAAGCTTTCTTT. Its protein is CAIKESANTEAFF.

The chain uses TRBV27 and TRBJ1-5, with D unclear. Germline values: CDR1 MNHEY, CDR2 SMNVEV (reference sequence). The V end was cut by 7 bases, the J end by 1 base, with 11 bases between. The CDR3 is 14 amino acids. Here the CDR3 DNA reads TGTGCCAGCAAACGCGGGAAGAGCAATCAGCCCCAGCATTTT. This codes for CASKRGKSNQPQHF.

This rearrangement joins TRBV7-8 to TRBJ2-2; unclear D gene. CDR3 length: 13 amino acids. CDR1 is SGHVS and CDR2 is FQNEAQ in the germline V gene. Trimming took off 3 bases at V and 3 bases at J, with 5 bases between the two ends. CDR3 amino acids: CASSLGYTGELFF. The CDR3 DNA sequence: TGTGCCAGCAGCTTGGGATACACCGGGGAGCTGTTTTTT.

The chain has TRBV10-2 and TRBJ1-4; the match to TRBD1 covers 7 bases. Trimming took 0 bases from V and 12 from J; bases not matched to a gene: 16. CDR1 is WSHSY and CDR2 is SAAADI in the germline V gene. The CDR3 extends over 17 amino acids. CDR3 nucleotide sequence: TGCGCCAGCAGTGAGTCGATCTATACAGGGGAGCCTCTGGAACTGTTTTTT. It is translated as CASSESIYTGEPLELFF.

For the CDR3, the DNA is TGTGCCAGCTCACCAGGTGGGGGCGCTATCCCCAATGAGCAGTTCTTC. Encoded protein: CASSPGGGAIPNEQFF. The chain links TRBV18 to TRBJ2-1; tentatively, D is TRBD1 (6 bases). Germline CDR1 is KGHSH and CDR2 is LQKENI. Trimming shortened V by 2 bases and J by 6 bases, and 17 bases separated the two germline ends. The CDR3 is made up of 16 amino acids.

CDR3 bases: TGTGCCAGCATCCAAAGAGGTGGAAACACCATATATTTT. Protein: CASIQRGGNTIYF. This sequence joins TRBV12-3 or TRBV12-4 and TRBJ1-3; no definite D call. This CDR3 is 13 amino acids long. Trimming took 7 bases from V and 3 from J, leaving 10 bases between them.

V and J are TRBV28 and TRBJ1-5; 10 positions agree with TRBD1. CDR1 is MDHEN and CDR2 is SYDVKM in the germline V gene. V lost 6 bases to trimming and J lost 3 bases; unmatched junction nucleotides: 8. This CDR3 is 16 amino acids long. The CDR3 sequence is CASRRAGTGDNQPQHF. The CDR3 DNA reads TGTGCCAGCAGAAGAGCCGGGACAGGGGACAATCAGCCCCAGCATTTT. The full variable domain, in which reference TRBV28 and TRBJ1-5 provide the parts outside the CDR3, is DVKVTQSSRYLVKRTGEKVFLECVQDMDHENMFWYRQDPGLGLRLIYFSYDVKMKEKGDIPEGYSVSREKKERFSLILESASTNQTSMYLCASRRAGTGDNQPQHFGDGTRLSIL.

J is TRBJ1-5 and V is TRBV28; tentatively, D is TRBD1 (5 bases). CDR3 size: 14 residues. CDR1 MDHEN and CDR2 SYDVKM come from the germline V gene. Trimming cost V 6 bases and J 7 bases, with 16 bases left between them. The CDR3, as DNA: TGTGCCAGCAGGCCCCGGGGGGAGGAACAGCCCCAGCATTTT. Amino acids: CASRPRGEEQPQHF.

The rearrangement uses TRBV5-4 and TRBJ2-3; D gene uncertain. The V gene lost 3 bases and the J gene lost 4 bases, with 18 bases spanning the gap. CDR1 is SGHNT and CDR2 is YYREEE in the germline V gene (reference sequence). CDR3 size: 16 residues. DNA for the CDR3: TGTGCCAGCAGCTGGCCGGCGACACCTAAGGCAGATACGCAGTATTTT. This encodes CASSWPATPKADTQYF.

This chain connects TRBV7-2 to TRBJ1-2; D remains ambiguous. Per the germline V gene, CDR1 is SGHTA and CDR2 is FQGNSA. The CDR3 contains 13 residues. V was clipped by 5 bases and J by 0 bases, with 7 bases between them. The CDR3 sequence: CASSTSTNYGYTF. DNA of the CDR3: TGTGCCAGCAGCACCTCTACTAACTATGGCTACACCTTC.

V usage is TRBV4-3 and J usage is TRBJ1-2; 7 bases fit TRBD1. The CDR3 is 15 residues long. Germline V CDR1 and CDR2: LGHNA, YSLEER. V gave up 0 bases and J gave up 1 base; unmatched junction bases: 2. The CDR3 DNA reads TGCGCCAGCAGCCAAGACAGGGGGATTAACTATGGCTACACCTTC. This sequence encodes CASSQDRGINYGYTF.

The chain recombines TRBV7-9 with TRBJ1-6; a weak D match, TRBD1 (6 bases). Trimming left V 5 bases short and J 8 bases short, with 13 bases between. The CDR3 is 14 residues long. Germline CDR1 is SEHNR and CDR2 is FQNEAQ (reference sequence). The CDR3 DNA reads TGTGCCAGCAGCCACAGGGAGGGGGATTCACCCCTCCACTTT. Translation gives CASSHREGDSPLHF.

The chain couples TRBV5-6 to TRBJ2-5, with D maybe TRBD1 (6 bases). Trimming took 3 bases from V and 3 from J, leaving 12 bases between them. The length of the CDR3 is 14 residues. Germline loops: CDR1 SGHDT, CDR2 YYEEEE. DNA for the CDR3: TGTGCCAGCAGCTACGGGACACAAGAAGAGACCCAGTACTTC. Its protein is CASSYGTQEETQYF.

The CDR3 protein is CASRFQGRQPQHF. Written as DNA, the CDR3 is TGTGCCAGCAGATTTCAGGGTCGACAGCCCCAGCATTTT. This chain joins TRBV12-3 or TRBV12-4 and TRBJ1-5; tentatively, D is TRBD1 (5 bases). This CDR3 contains 13 residues. The V end lost 6 bases, the J end lost 7 bases, and 13 bases lay between the germline ends.

The CDR3: CASSPLTGTEAFF. CDR3 nucleotide sequence: TGTGCCAGTAGTCCCCTTACGGGAACTGAAGCTTTCTTT. The chain combines TRBV19 with TRBJ1-1, with D unclear. Per germline, CDR1 LNHDA and CDR2 SQIVND (reference sequence). Trimming removed 5 bases at V and 5 bases at J, with 12 bases between. This CDR3 contains 13 residues.

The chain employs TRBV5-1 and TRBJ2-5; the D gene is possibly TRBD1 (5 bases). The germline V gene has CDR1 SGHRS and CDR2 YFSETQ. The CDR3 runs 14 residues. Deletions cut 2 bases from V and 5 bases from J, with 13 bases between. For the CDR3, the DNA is TGCGCCAGCAGCTTCGGGCAGGGATCCGAGACCCAGTACTTC. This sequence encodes CASSFGQGSETQYF.

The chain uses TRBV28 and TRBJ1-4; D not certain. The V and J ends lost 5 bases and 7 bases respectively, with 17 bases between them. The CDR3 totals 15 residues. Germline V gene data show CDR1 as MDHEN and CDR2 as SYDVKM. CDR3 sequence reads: CASSQYQRSREKLFF. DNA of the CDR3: TGTGCCAGCAGTCAATATCAGCGGAGTCGTGAAAAACTGTTTTTT.

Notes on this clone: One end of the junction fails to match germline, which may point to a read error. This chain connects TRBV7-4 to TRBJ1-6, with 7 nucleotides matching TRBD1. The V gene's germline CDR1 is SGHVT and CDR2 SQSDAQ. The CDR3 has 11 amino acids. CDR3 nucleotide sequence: TGTGCCAGCAGCCTCGGGACAGCCGGAGACTTT. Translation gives CASSLGTAGDF.

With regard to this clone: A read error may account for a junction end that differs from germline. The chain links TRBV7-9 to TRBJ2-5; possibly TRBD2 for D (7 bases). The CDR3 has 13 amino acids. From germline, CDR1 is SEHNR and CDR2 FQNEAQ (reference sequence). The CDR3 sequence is CASEVDAGARGDF. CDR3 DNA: TGTGCCAGCGAGGTTGATGCGGGGGCTCGAGGGGACTTC.

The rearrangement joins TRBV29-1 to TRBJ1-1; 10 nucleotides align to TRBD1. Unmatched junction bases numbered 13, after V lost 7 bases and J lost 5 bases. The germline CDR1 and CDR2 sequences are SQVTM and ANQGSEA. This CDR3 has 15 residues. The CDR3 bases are TGCAGCGGCGCCGGGGACAGGGGAGTTTGGACTGAAGCTTTCTTT. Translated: CSGAGDRGVWTEAFF.

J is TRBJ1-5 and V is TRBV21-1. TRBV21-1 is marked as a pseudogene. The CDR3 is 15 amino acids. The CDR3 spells CASSKEGGPCQPQHF. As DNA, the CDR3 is TGTGCCAGCAGCAAAGAGGGGGGGCCGTGTCAGCCCCAGCATTTT.

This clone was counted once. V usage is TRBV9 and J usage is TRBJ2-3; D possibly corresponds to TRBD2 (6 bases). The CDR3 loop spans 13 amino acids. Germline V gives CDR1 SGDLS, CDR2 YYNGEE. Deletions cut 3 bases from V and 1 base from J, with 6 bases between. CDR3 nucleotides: TGTGCCAGCAGCGGCGGGGGCACAGATACGCAGTATTTT. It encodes CASSGGGTDTQYF.

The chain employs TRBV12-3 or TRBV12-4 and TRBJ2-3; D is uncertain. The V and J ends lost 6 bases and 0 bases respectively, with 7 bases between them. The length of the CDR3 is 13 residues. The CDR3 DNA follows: TGTGCCAGCAGGAGAACTAGCACAGATACGCAGTATTTT. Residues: CASRRTSTDTQYF.

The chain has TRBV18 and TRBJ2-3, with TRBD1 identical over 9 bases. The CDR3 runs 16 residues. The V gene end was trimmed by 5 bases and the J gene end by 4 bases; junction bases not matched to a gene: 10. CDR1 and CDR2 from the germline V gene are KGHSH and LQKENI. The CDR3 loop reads CASSFTRDRAADTQYF. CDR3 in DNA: TGTGCCAGCTCATTCACCCGGGACAGGGCCGCAGATACGCAGTATTTT.

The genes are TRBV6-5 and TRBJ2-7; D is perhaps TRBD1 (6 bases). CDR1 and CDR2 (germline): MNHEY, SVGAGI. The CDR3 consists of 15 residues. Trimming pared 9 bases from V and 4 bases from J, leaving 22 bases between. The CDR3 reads CASRMDPGQIYEQYF. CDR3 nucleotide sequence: TGTGCCAGTAGAATGGATCCGGGACAAATTTACGAGCAGTACTTC.

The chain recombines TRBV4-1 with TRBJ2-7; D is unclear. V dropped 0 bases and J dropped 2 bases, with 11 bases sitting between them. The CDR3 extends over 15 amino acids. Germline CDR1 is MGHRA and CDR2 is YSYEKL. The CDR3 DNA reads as TGCGCCAGCAGCCAAGATTATAAGGTCACCTACGAGCAGTACTTC. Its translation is CASSQDYKVTYEQYF.

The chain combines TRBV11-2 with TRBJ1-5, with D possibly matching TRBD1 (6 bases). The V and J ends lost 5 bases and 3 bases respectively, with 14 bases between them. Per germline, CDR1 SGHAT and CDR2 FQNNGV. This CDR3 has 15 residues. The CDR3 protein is CASSPTRQANQPQHF. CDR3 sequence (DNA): TGTGCCAGCAGCCCAACACGACAGGCCAATCAGCCCCAGCATTTT.

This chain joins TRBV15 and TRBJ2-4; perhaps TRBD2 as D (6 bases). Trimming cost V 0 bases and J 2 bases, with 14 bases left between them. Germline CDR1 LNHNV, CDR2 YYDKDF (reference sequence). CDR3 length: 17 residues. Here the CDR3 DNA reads TGTGCCACCAGCAGAGATCGGGCAGGGAGGCCCAAAAACATTCAGTACTTC. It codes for CATSRDRAGRPKNIQYF.

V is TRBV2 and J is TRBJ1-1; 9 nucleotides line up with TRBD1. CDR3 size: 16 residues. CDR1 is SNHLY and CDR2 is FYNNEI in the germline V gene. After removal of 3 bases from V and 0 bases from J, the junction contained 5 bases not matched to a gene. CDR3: CASSEDRGFMNTEAFF. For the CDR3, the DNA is TGTGCCAGCAGTGAGGACAGGGGTTTCATGAACACTGAAGCTTTCTTT.